This T cell receptor (beta chain) derives from a study of blood T cells in healthy people across ages. A second about 7 to 12 cycle PCR used barcoded and J-beta primers. MiXCR, run by TCRdb on the 5' RACE reads, gives a single entry per CDR3 protein. The table lists roughly 860,000 distinct CDR3 sequences, roughly 60% of them singletons. Input material: blood. The origin of this receptor is a man under 40 in good health.

DNA of the CDR3: TGCGCCAGCAGCTCGGGACTAGCGGGGGGCCGGCAAGAGACCCAGTACTTC. This gives the protein CASSSGLAGGRQETQYF. The chain is built from TRBV5-1 and TRBJ2-5, with 15 bases aligning to TRBD2. This CDR3 is built from 17 residues. Germline CDR1 and CDR2: SGHRS and YFSETQ. V gave up 3 bases and J gave up 2 bases; unmatched junction bases: 5.